Following are 24 T cell receptor beta chains from one sample sequenced in a study of blood T cell repertoires in COVID-19 (dated by TCRdb to 2020 to 2022). Library creation used the immunoSEQ multiplex PCR assay. Entries here come from immuneACCESS through TCRdb and include only in-frame sequences with V and J called. Some clones fail to appear in such tables; in the studies checked, an unresolved V gene covers under half of the shortfall, and the cause of the remainder is unknown. The sample profile shows some 220,000 clones; about 80% of them were found once. Together, the top ten hold 1.3% of the sample. The sequenced material came from PBMCs or T cells enriched from blood (not recorded which). These receptors were taken from a woman between 40 and 50 years old with acute COVID-19.

V is TRBV9 and J is TRBJ2-2, with 9 bases that match TRBD2. The V gene's germline CDR1 is SGDLS and CDR2 YYNGEE. With V trimmed by 4 bases and J by 5 bases, 6 bases remained unmatched. The CDR3 is made up of 15 amino acids. CDR3 in DNA: TGTGCCAGCAGCAAAGCGGGGGGTAGGACCGGGGAGCTGTTTTTT. Encoded protein: CASSKAGGRTGELFF. Complete variable domain (other parts from reference TRBV9 and TRBJ2-2): DSGVTQTPKHLITATGQRVTLRCSPRSGDLSVYWYQQSLDQGLQFLIQYYNGEERAKGNILERFSAQQFPDLHSELNLSSLELGDSALYFCASSKAGGRTGELFFGEGSRLTVL.

This chain connects TRBV4-1 to TRBJ2-1; 12 nucleotides line up with TRBD2. The V gene's germline CDR1 is MGHRA and CDR2 YSYEKL. Unmatched junction bases numbered 4, after V lost 3 bases and J lost 7 bases. The CDR3 totals 15 residues. The CDR3 nucleotides read TGCGCCAGCAGCCACCCCGGGACTAGCGGGAATGAGCAGTTCTTC. It codes for CASSHPGTSGNEQFF.

CDR3 nucleotide sequence: TGTGCCAGCAGCTTAACAGGGATGTTCGTAGAGACCCAGTACTTC. This gives the protein CASSLTGMFVETQYF. The J gene is TRBJ2-5, the V gene TRBV7-8; D may be TRBD1 (6 bases). Per germline, CDR1 SGHVS and CDR2 FQNEAQ. Trimming left V 2 bases short and J 4 bases short, with 14 bases between. The CDR3 has 15 amino acids.

The V gene is TRBV7-2, the J gene TRBJ1-1; TRBD1 matches 9 bases. Germline-derived CDR1 and CDR2 are SGHTA and FQGNSA. The CDR3 extends over 16 amino acids. The J segment lost 10 bases and the V segment lost 0 bases, leaving 12 bases of the junction unmatched. CDR3 sequence: CASSLAQQGAVRGAFF. The CDR3 region has the DNA TGTGCCAGCAGCTTAGCCCAACAGGGGGCGGTTCGAGGAGCTTTCTTT.

This clone was picked up a small number of times. The rearrangement links TRBV7-9 to TRBJ2-2, with no clear D. Germline values: CDR1 SEHNR, CDR2 FQNEAQ (reference sequence). The CDR3 has 16 residues. Trimming removed 4 bases at V and 3 bases at J, with 15 bases between. In nucleotides, the CDR3 is TGTGCCAGCAGCTCAACTTTCCGACTCGACACCGGGGAGCTGTTTTTT. Protein product: CASSSTFRLDTGELFF.

The V and J genes are TRBV9 and TRBJ2-5; TRBD1 agrees at 9 bases. The trim removed 0 bases at V and 7 bases at J, leaving 1 base unmatched. In germline, CDR1 is SGDLS, CDR2 YYNGEE. CDR3 length: 13 amino acids. The chain's CDR3 is CASSVVTGGTQYF. In DNA, the CDR3 is TGTGCCAGCAGCGTAGTGACAGGGGGGACCCAGTACTTC.

This clone appeared a few times. The chain employs TRBV21-1 and TRBJ2-7; the table's TRBD2 call for D was not verified on the DNA. TRBV21-1 is termed a pseudogene. The CDR3 is 15 amino acids. The CDR3 region is CASSIGLAGSYEQYF. CDR3 DNA sequence: TGTGCCAGCAGCATCGGACTAGCGGGTTCCTACGAGCAGTACTTC.

The V gene is TRBV18, the J gene TRBJ1-4; 7 nucleotides align to TRBD1. CDR3 size: 14 residues. CDR1 is KGHSH and CDR2 is LQKENI in the germline V gene. V shed 4 bases and J 3 bases; nucleotides not matched to a gene: 2. The CDR3 DNA follows: TGTGCCAGCTCACAAGACAGGGCTAATGAAAAACTGTTTTTT. Translation: CASSQDRANEKLFF.

V and J are TRBV27 and TRBJ2-1; 7 bases line up with TRBD2. The germline gives CDR1 MNHEY, CDR2 SMNVEV (reference sequence). V lost 8 bases to trimming and J lost 8 bases; unmatched junction nucleotides: 9. The CDR3 has 13 amino acids. The CDR3 region is CASSGLVGDEQFF. In DNA form, the CDR3 reads TGTGCCAGCTCCGGACTAGTGGGCGATGAGCAGTTCTTC.

The rearrangement links TRBV19 to TRBJ1-1; D call uncertain. The V gene lost 0 bases and the J gene lost 1 base, with 12 bases spanning the gap. CDR3 size: 16 residues. Germline CDR1 reads LNHDA; CDR2 reads SQIVND (reference sequence). CDR3 DNA: TGTGCCAGTAGTATAGATCAAAGGAGGCAGAACACTGAAGCTTTCTTT. It translates to CASSIDQRRQNTEAFF.

This chain links TRBV7-2 with TRBJ2-5; TRBD2 is a possible D gene (5 bases). There are 13 residues in the CDR3. V was shortened by 0 bases and J by 9 bases, with 11 bases between the two germline ends. The germline CDR1 and CDR2 sequences are SGHTA and FQGNSA. CDR3 sequence: CASSLAGPGAQYF. CDR3 DNA sequence: TGTGCCAGCAGCTTAGCCGGACCCGGGGCCCAGTACTTC. Drawing the rest from reference TRBV7-2 and TRBJ2-5, the complete variable domain is GAGVSQSPSNKVTEKGKDVELRCDPISGHTALYWYRQSLGQGLEFLIYFQGNSAPDKSGLPSDRFSAERTGGSVSTLTIQRTQQEDSAVYLCASSLAGPGAQYFGPGTRLLVL.

J is TRBJ1-1 and V is TRBV15; 10 nucleotides agree with TRBD1. The CDR3 covers 16 residues. Trimming took 1 base from V and 4 from J; bases not matched to a gene: 6. Per the germline V gene, CDR1 is LNHNV and CDR2 is YYDKDF (reference sequence). This CDR3 is CATSRGQGAYGTEAFF. CDR3 nucleotide sequence: TGTGCCACCAGCAGAGGACAGGGGGCTTACGGCACTGAAGCTTTCTTT. Using reference TRBV15 and TRBJ1-1 for the parts outside the CDR3, the full variable domain is DAMVIQNPRYQVTQFGKPVTLSCSQTLNHNVMYWYQQKSSQAPKLLFHYYDKDFNNEADTPDNFQSRRPNTSFCFLDIRSPGLGDTAMYLCATSRGQGAYGTEAFFGQGTRLTVV.

This rearrangement joins TRBV27 to TRBJ1-2, with D unclear. Trimming left V 5 bases short and J 2 bases short, with 27 bases between. This CDR3 comprises 19 residues. Germline V gene lookup returns CDR1 MNHEY and CDR2 SMNVEV (reference sequence). In DNA form, the CDR3 reads TGTGCCAGCAGTCCATACGCGATCGGAGAGATTCCGTCCAACTATGGCTACACCTTC. Its protein is CASSPYAIGEIPSNYGYTF.

This rearrangement joins TRBV6-5 to TRBJ1-1; tentative D call: TRBD1 (6 bases). The CDR3 covers 11 residues. The V and J ends lost 6 bases and 7 bases respectively, with 9 bases between them. Germline assignment: CDR1 MNHEY and CDR2 SVGAGI. CDR3 in DNA: TGTGCCAGCAGGGGACACGTTGAAGCTTTCTTT. Translation gives CASRGHVEAFF.

The V call is TRBV19, the J call TRBJ2-7, with a weak D call TRBD2 (6 bases). This CDR3 is built from 13 residues. Per germline, CDR1 LNHDA and CDR2 SQIVND (reference sequence). Trimming shortened V by 6 bases and J by 6 bases, and 15 bases separated the two germline ends. CDR3 region: CASSPGVGAEQYF. The CDR3 DNA follows: TGTGCCAGTAGCCCGGGGGTAGGGGCCGAGCAGTACTTC.

This chain uses TRBV2 with TRBJ1-2; 7 bases map to TRBD1. Germline trimming cut 5 bases from V and 1 base from J; bases unmatched to any gene: 4. The CDR3 totals 14 residues. Per the germline V gene, CDR1 is SNHLY and CDR2 is FYNNEI. The CDR3 loop reads CASSFGQDNYGYTF. Here the CDR3 DNA reads TGTGCCAGCAGTTTCGGACAGGATAACTATGGCTACACCTTC.

The V call is TRBV14, the J call TRBJ2-3; no clear D. This CDR3 spans 12 amino acids. Per the germline V gene, CDR1 is SGHDN and CDR2 is FVKESK. Trimming pared 1 base from V and 4 bases from J, leaving 3 bases between. Here the CDR3 reads CASSQAADTQYF. DNA of the CDR3: TGTGCCAGCAGCCAAGCGGCAGATACGCAGTATTTT.

This clone appeared a single time. The chain carries TRBV28 and TRBJ2-1, with TRBD2 matching 12 bases. This CDR3 has 16 amino acids. V lost 6 bases, J lost 7 bases, and 10 bases stayed unmatched. The V gene's germline CDR1 is MDHEN and CDR2 SYDVKM. CDR3 bases: TGTGCCAGCAGCCCCGGCGGTCTAGCGGGAGGGAATGAGCAGTTCTTC. Translating it yields CASSPGGLAGGNEQFF.

The chain carries TRBV30 and TRBJ2-7; 8 nucleotides align to TRBD1. Germline values: CDR1 GTSNPN, CDR2 SVGIG (reference sequence). J was trimmed by 2 bases and V by 4 bases; bases with no gene match: 10. This CDR3 region has 15 residues. This CDR3 is CAWTRRQGYAYEQYF. As DNA, the CDR3 is TGTGCCTGGACCAGGAGACAGGGGTACGCCTACGAGCAGTACTTC.

The V and J genes are TRBV6-6 and TRBJ2-7; 13 nucleotides align to TRBD2. This CDR3 region has 15 residues. Germline V lookup: CDR1 MNHNY, CDR2 SVGAGI (reference sequence). The J segment lost 7 bases and the V segment lost 6 bases, leaving 9 bases of the junction unmatched. The CDR3 spells CASSRGTSGAKEQYF. The CDR3 DNA reads as TGTGCCAGCAGCCGCGGGACTAGCGGGGCCAAGGAGCAGTACTTC.

The chain carries TRBV3-1 (or the pseudogene TRBV3-2) and TRBJ1-1, with a weak D call TRBD1 (6 bases). Germline values: CDR1 LGHDT, CDR2 YNNKEL (reference sequence). The V end was cut by 1 base, the J end by 4 bases, with 16 bases between. The CDR3 extends over 16 amino acids. CDR3 coding DNA: TGTGCCAGCAGCCAAGGCCTAGGACAGCCGAGCACTGAAGCTTTCTTT. Encoded protein: CASSQGLGQPSTEAFF.

V gene TRBV29-1 combines with J gene TRBJ2-5; TRBD1 matches 8 bases. Trimming at V came to 4 bases and at J to 4 bases, leaving 8 bases not matched to a gene. CDR3 length: 14 residues. Germline V gene data show CDR1 as SQVTM and CDR2 as ANQGSEA. In DNA form, the CDR3 reads TGCAGCGTTGGCAGGGGGCGCCGGGGAGAGACCCAGTACTTC. As protein: CSVGRGRRGETQYF.

The chain has TRBV19 and TRBJ1-5; the D is unclear. V shed 6 bases and J shed 2 bases, with 11 bases lying between them. Looked up from germline, CDR1 is LNHDA and CDR2 is SQIVND (reference sequence). The CDR3 is made up of 14 amino acids. CDR3 sequence: CASRRESGNQPQHF. CDR3 bases: TGTGCCAGTAGGAGGGAGTCGGGCAATCAGCCCCAGCATTTT.

The chain joins TRBV19 to TRBJ2-1; D perhaps matches TRBD2 (6 bases). Trimming stripped 5 bases from V and 5 bases from J, with 13 bases between. CDR3 size: 14 residues. The germline CDR1 and CDR2 sequences are LNHDA and SQIVND (reference sequence). The DNA of the CDR3 is TGTGCCAGTAGTCCGGGACTCCGTAACAATGAGCAGTTCTTC. Its protein is CASSPGLRNNEQFF. Looking up the rest from reference TRBV19 and TRBJ2-1 gives the full variable domain: DGGITQSPKYLFRKEGQNVTLSCEQNLNHDAMYWYRQDPGQGLRLIYYSQIVNDFQKGDIAEGYSVSREKKESFPLTVTSAQKNPTAFYLCASSPGLRNNEQFFGPGTRLTVL.